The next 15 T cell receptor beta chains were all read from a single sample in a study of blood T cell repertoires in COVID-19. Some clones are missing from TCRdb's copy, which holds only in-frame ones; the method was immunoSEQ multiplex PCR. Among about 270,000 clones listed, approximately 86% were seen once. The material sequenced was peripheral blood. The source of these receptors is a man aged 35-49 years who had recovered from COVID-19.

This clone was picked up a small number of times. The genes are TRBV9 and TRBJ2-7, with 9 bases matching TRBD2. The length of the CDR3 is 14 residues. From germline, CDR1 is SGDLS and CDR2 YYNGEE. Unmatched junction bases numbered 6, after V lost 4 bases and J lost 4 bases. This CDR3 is CASSPGTSWYEQYF. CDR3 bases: TGTGCCAGCAGCCCAGGGACTAGCTGGTACGAGCAGTACTTC.

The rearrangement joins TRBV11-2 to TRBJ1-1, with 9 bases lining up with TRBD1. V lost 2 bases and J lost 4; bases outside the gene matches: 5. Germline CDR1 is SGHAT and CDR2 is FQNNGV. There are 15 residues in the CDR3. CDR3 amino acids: CASSLRQGEVTEAFF. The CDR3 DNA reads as TGTGCCAGCAGCTTAAGACAGGGGGAGGTCACTGAAGCTTTCTTT.

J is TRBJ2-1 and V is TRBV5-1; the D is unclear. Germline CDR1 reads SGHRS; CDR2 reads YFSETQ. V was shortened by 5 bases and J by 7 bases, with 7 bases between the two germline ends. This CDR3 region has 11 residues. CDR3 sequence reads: CASRRENEQFF. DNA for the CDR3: TGCGCCAGCAGGCGAGAGAATGAGCAGTTCTTC.

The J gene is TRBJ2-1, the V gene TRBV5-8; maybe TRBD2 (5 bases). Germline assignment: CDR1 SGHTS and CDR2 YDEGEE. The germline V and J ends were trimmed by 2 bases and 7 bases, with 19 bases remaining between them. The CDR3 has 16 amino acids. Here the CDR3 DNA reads TGTGCCAGCAGCTTTGAGAGCCCGGGGATAAAGAATGAGCAGTTCTTC. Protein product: CASSFESPGIKNEQFF.

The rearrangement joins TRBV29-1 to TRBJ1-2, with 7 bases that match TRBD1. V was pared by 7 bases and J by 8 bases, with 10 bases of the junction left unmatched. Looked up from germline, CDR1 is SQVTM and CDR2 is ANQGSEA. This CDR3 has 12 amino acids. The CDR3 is CSAGQDPLGYTF. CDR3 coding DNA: TGCAGCGCTGGACAGGATCCTCTGGGCTACACCTTC.

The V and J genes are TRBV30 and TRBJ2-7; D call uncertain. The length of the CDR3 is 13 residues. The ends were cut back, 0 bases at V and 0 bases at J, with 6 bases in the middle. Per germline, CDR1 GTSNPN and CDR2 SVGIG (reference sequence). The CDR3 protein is CAWSVTDSYEQYF. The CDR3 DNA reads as TGTGCCTGGAGTGTAACAGACTCCTACGAGCAGTACTTC.

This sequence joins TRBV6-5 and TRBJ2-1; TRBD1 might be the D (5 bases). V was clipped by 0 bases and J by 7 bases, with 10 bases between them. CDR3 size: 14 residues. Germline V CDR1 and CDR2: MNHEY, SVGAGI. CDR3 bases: TGTGCCAGCAGTTACTCAGGGGATGCTAATGAGCAGTTCTTC. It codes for CASSYSGDANEQFF.

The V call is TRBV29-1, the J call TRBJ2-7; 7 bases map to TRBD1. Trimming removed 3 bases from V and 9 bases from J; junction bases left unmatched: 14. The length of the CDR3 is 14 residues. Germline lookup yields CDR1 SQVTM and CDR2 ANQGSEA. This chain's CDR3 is CSVEAPYLQGRQYF. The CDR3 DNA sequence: TGCAGCGTTGAGGCCCCTTATTTACAGGGGCGGCAGTACTTC.

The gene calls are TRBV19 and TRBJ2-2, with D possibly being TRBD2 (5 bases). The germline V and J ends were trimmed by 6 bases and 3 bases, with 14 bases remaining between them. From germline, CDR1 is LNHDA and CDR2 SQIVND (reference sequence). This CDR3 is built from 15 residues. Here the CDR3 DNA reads TGTGCCAGTAGGGTGGGATCCGGGGACACCGGGGAGCTGTTTTTT. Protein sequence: CASRVGSGDTGELFF.

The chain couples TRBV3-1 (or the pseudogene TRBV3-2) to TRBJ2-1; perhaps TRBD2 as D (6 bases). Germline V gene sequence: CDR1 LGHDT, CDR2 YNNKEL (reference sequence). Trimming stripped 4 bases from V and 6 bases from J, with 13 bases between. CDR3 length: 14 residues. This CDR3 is CASSRGDLRNEQFF. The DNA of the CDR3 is TGTGCCAGCAGCCGAGGGGACTTGCGCAATGAGCAGTTCTTC.

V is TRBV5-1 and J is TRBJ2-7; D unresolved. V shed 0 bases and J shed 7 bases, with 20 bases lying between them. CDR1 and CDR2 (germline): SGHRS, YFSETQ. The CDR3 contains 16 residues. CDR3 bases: TGCGCCAGCAGCTTGGCGTCAGGAATACCTCTTTTAGAGCAGTACTTC. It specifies CASSLASGIPLLEQYF.

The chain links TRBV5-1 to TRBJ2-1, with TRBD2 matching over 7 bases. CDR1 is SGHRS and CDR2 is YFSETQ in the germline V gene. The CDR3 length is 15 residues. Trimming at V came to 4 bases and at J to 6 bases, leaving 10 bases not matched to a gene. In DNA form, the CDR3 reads TGCGCCAGCAGCCCGGGACTACAGAGGCGCAATGAGCAGTTCTTC. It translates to CASSPGLQRRNEQFF.

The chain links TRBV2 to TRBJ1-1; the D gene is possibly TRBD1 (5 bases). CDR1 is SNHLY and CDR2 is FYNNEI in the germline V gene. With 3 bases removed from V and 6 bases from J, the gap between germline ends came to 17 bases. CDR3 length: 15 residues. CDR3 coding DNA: TGTGCCAGCAGTGAGCGGAGGTCGGGGGTCGCTGAAGCTTTCTTT. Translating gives CASSERRSGVAEAFF.

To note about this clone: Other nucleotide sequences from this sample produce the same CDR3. CDR3 sequence reads: CASSFSLNTEAFF. The CDR3 coding sequence is TGTGCCAGCAGTTTTAGCTTGAACACTGAAGCTTTCTTT. This rearrangement joins TRBV12-3 or TRBV12-4 to TRBJ1-1, with D unresolved. CDR3 length: 13 residues. V lost 3 bases to trimming and J lost 0 bases, with 5 bases between them.

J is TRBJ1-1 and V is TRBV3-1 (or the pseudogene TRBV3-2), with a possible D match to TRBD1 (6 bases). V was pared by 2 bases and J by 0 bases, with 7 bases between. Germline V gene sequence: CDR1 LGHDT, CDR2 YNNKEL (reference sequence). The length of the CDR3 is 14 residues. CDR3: CASSQQGLNTEAFF. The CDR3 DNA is TGTGCCAGCAGCCAACAGGGGTTGAACACTGAAGCTTTCTTT.